This TCR beta chain was found in a study of T-cell reconstitution after alpha-beta-depleted transplantation in children. A TCRbeta library incorporating unique molecular identifiers was prepared. TCRdb reprocessed the PCR reads via MiXCR and lists one record per CDR3 protein. The table has around 30,000 distinct CDR3 sequences, over 6.5% seen once. Study observations and caveats: Fresh T-cell production supplied most of the T-cell counts and diversity seen one year after transplant. At around two months after transplant, the alpha-beta T cells were reportedly derived from several hundred expanded clones that came from non-depleted graft cells.

This clonotype qualifies as medium-sized. As yet, its antigen is unknown. V gave up 0 bases and J gave up 6 bases; unmatched junction bases: 13. The CDR3 contains 18 residues. Germline V lookup: CDR1 LGHNA, CDR2 YSLEER. The rearrangement joins TRBV4-3 to TRBJ2-7; 11 nucleotides match TRBD2. The input for sequencing was peripheral blood, taken 60 days after TCRalphabeta/CD19-depleted stem cell transplant. The receptor was derived from a child in the first two years of life who had a stem cell transplant for acute myeloid leukemia, so the T cells may come from the graft donor. In DNA form, the CDR3 reads TGCGCCAGCAGCCAAGATTTAGCGGGGGGGCTCCTACTCCCCGAGCAGTACTTC. This translates into CASSQDLAGGLLLPEQYF.